The 2 T cell receptor beta chains in this list originate from one sample, sequenced in a study of blood T cell repertoires in COVID-19. TCRdb's table, derived via immunoSEQ multiplex PCR, lists solely in-frame clones and lacks some. The sample consists of roughly 230,000 clones, 85% of them appearing once. Input material: peripheral blood. Receptors originate from a woman aged 60 to 75 with active or convalescent COVID-19.

The chain carries TRBV5-1 and TRBJ2-7; 9 nucleotides agree with TRBD1. V was pared by 4 bases and J by 0 bases, with 11 bases of the junction left unmatched. The CDR3 is made up of 17 amino acids. Germline CDR1 is SGHRS and CDR2 is YFSETQ. The CDR3 loop is CASSPPGQGPSSYEQYV. DNA for the CDR3: TGCGCCAGCAGCCCACCGGGACAGGGCCCTAGCTCCTACGAGCAGTACGTC.

The chain employs TRBV12-5 and TRBJ2-1; TRBD2 aligns across 9 bases. Trimming at V came to 3 bases and at J to 4 bases, leaving 13 bases not matched to a gene. Germline V lookup: CDR1 LGHNT, CDR2 FRNRAP. The CDR3 sequence is 18 residues long. The CDR3 DNA reads TGTGCTAGTGGTTTTAGCCCGACTAGCGGCAAAGCGTACAATGAGCAGTTCTTC. Protein: CASGFSPTSGKAYNEQFF. Full variable domain (remainder filled in from reference TRBV12-5 and TRBJ2-1): DARVTQTPRHKVTEMGQEVTMRCQPILGHNTVFWYRQTMMQGLELLAYFRNRAPLDDSGMPKDRFSAEMPDATLATLKIQPSEPRDSAVYFCASGFSPTSGKAYNEQFFGPGTRLTVL.